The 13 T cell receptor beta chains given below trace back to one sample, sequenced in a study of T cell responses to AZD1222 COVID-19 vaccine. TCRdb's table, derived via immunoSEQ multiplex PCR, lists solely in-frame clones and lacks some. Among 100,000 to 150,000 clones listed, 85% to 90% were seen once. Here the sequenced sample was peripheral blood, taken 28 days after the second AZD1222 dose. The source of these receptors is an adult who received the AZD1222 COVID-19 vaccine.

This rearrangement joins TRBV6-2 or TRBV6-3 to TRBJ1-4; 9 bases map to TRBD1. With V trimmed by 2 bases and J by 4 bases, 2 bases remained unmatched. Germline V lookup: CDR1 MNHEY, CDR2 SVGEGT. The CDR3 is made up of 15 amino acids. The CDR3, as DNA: TGTGCCAGCAGTTACCCGACAGGGGGTAATGAAAAACTGTTTTTT. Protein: CASSYPTGGNEKLFF.

The CDR3 DNA reads as TGTGCCAGCAGCTACGACAGGGCGGCCACCGGGGAGCTGTTTTTT. Protein product: CASSYDRAATGELFF. This sequence joins TRBV7-3 and TRBJ2-2, with TRBD1 identical over 7 bases. There are 15 residues in the CDR3. V lost 4 bases and J lost 4; bases outside the gene matches: 6. The germline gives CDR1 SGHTA, CDR2 FQGTGA.

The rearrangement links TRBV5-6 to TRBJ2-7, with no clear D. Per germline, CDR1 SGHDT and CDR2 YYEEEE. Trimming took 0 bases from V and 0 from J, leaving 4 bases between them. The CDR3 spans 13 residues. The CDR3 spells CASSLGASYEQYF. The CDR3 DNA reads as TGTGCCAGCAGCTTGGGCGCCTCCTACGAGCAGTACTTC.

As DNA, the CDR3 is TGTGCCAGCAGCCCCGGAGAAGCCGAGCAGTACTTC. It encodes CASSPGEAEQYF. The rearrangement links TRBV6-6 to TRBJ2-7; D unresolved. V gave up 6 bases and J gave up 6 bases, with 12 bases separating them. Germline CDR1 reads MNHNY; CDR2 reads SVGAGI (reference sequence). This CDR3 contains 12 residues.

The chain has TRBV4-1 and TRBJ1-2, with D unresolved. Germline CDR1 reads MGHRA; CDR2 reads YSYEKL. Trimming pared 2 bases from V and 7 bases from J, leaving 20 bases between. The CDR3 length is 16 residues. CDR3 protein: CASSQSGRFDVSGYTF. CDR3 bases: TGCGCCAGCAGCCAATCAGGACGGTTTGATGTGAGTGGCTACACCTTC.

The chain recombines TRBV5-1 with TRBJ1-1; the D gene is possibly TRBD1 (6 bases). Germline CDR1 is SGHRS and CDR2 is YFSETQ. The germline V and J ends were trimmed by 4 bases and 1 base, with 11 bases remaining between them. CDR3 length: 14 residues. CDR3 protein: CASSAGHTNTEAFF. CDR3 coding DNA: TGCGCCAGCAGCGCGGGACATACGAACACTGAAGCTTTCTTT.

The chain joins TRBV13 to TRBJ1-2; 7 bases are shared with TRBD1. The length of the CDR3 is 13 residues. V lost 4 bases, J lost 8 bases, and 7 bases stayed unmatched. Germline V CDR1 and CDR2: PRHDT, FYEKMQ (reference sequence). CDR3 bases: TGTGCCAGCAGCTGGCTCAGGGGGGACGGCTACACCTTC. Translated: CASSWLRGDGYTF.

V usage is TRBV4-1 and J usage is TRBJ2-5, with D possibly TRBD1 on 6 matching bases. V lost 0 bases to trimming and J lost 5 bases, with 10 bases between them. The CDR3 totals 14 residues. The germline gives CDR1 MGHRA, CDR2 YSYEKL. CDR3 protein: CASSQEGAEETQYF. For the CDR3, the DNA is TGCGCCAGCAGCCAAGAGGGGGCTGAGGAGACCCAGTACTTC.

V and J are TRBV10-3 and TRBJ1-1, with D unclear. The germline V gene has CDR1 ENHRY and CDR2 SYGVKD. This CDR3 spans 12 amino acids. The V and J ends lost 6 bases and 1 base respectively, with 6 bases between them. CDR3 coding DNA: TGTGCCATCAGGACAAAGAACACTGAAGCTTTCTTT. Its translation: CAIRTKNTEAFF.

For the CDR3, the DNA is TGTGCCACCAGTGATTTATGGGGAGAGCAGTACTTC. Protein sequence: CATSDLWGEQYF. The chain has TRBV24-1 and TRBJ2-7; D not certain. There are 12 residues in the CDR3. The germline V gene encodes CDR1 KGHDR and CDR2 SFDVKD. Trimming shortened V by 1 base and J by 7 bases, and 7 bases separated the two germline ends.

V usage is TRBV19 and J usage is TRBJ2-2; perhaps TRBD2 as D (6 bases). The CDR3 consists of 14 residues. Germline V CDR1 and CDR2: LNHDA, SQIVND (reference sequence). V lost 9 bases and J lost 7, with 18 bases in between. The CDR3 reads CASLNGGWGGELFF. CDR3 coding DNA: TGTGCCAGCCTAAATGGAGGGTGGGGCGGGGAGCTGTTTTTT.

CDR3 DNA sequence: TGCGCCAGCAGCCCGGCTAGGGACAGGGGGAGGGATACGCAGTATTTT. This translates into CASSPARDRGRDTQYF. This chain connects TRBV5-1 to TRBJ2-3; 11 nucleotides match TRBD1. The CDR3 loop spans 16 amino acids. Germline loops: CDR1 SGHRS, CDR2 YFSETQ. J lost 6 bases, V lost 4 bases, and 10 bases had no gene match.

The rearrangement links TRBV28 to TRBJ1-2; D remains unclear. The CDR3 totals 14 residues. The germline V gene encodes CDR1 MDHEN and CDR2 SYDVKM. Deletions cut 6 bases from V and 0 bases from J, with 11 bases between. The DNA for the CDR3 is TGTGCCAGCAGCCGTTACGGATCTAACTATGGCTACACCTTC. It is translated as CASSRYGSNYGYTF.